This T cell receptor beta chain was captured in a study of T cells in localized non-small cell lung cancer. General study findings and limits: Paired adjacent lung recovered a median roughly 50 of the top 100 tumor clones. There was higher T cell clonality in uninvolved adjacent lung than in tumor, and it was highest there.

Lung adjacent to the tumor, free of atypia, was sampled at least 2 cm from its margin. Clones were sequenced by immunoSEQ multiplex PCR, and TCRdb holds only the in-frame ones, with some missing. The sample shows 1,500 to 2,000 clones, about a quarter of them seen only once. This clone was picked up a small number of times. Its antigen is currently unknown. Deletions cut 0 bases from V and 3 bases from J, with 12 bases between. There are 14 residues in the CDR3. Germline CDR1 reads GTSNPN; CDR2 reads SVGIG (reference sequence). The chain recombines TRBV30 with TRBJ2-7; no clear D gene. Sequences were derived from normal lung tissue next to the tumor, sampled before any cancer treatment. The sequence came from a male donor at least 60 years old with stage II lung adenocarcinoma. The CDR3 nucleotides are TGTGCCTGGAGTGTAACTGGCGGCCGCTACGAGCAGTACTTC. Protein sequence: CAWSVTGGRYEQYF.